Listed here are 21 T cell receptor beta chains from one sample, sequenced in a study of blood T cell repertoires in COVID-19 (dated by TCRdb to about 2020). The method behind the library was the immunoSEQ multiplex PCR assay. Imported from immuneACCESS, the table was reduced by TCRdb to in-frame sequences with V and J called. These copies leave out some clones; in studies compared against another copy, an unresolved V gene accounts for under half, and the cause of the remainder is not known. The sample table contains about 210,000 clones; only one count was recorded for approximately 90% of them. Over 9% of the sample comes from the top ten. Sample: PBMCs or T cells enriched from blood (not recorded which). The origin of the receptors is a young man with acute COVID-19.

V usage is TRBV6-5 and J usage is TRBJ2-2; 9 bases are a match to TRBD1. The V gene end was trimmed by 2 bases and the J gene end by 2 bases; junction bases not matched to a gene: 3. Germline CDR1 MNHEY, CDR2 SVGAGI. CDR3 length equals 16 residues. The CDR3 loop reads CASSYADRGNTGELFF. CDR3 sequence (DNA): TGTGCCAGCAGTTACGCGGACAGGGGTAACACCGGGGAGCTGTTTTTT.

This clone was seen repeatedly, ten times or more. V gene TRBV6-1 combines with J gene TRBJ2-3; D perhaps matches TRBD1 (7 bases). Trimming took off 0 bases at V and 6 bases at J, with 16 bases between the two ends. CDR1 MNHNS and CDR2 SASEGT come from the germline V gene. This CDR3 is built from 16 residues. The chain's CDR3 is CASSEALGQGGDTQYF. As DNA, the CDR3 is TGTGCCAGCAGTGAAGCGCTAGGGCAGGGGGGTGATACGCAGTATTTT.

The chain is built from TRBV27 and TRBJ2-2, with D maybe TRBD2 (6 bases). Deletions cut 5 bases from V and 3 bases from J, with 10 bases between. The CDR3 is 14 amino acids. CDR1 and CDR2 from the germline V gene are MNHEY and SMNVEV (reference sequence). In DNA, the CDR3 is TGTGCCAGCAGTCGGGACTCCTACACCGGGGAGCTGTTTTTT. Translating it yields CASSRDSYTGELFF.

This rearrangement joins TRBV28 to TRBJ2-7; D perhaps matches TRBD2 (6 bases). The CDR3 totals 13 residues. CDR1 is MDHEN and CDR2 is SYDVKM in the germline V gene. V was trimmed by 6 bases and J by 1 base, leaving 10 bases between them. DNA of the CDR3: TGTGCCAGCAGAGTAGCGGATTCCTACGAGCAGTACTTC. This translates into CASRVADSYEQYF.

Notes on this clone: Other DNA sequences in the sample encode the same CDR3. The CDR3 sequence: CASSLGTLGETQYF. CDR3 bases: TGTGCCAGCAGTCTCGGGACTCTTGGAGAGACCCAGTACTTC. The chain uses TRBV27 and TRBJ2-5; TRBD2 might be the D (6 bases). The CDR3 sequence is 14 residues long. Trimming left V 5 bases short and J 4 bases short, with 14 bases between. Germline loops: CDR1 MNHEY, CDR2 SMNVEV (reference sequence).

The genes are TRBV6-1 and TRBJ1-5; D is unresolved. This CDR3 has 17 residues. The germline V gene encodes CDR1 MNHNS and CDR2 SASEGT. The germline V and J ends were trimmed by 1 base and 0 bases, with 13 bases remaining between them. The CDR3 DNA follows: TGTGCCAGCAGTGAAGGAACCTTCTATTATAGCAATCAGCCCCAGCATTTT. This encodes CASSEGTFYYSNQPQHF.

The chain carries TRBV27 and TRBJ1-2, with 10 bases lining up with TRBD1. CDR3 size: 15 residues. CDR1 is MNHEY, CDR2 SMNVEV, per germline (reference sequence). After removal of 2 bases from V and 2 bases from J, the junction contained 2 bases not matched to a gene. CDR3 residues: CASSLQGQGNYGYTF. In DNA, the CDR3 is TGTGCCAGCAGTTTACAGGGACAGGGGAACTATGGCTACACCTTC.

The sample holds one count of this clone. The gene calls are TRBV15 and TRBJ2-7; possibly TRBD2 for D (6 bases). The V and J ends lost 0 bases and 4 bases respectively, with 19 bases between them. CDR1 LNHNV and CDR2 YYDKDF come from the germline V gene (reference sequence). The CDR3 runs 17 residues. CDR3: CATSRDLYRESGYEQYF. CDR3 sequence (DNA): TGTGCCACCAGCAGAGATCTGTATCGGGAGTCCGGTTACGAGCAGTACTTC.

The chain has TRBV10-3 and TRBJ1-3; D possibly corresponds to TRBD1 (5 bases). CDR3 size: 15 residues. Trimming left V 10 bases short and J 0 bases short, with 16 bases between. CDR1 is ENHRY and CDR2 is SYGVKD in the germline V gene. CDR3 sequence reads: CATTDTLLSGNTIYF. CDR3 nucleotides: TGTGCCACCACGGACACGTTACTCTCTGGAAACACCATATATTTT.

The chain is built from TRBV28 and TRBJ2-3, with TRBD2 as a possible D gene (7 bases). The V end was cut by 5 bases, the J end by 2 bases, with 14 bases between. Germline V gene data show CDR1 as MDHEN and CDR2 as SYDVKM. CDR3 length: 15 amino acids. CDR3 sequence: CASSNSGGHTDTQYF. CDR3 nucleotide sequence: TGTGCCAGCAGTAACTCGGGGGGCCACACAGATACGCAGTATTTT.

As DNA, the CDR3 is TGCAGCGTTGAAGATAAACTAGCGGGAGGGCCCGGCGGGGAGCTGTTTTTT. This translates into CSVEDKLAGGPGGELFF. The chain has TRBV29-1 and TRBJ2-2, with TRBD2 matching over 13 bases. CDR3 length: 17 residues. Trimming took 0 bases from V and 7 from J; bases not matched to a gene: 8. CDR1 and CDR2 (germline): SQVTM, ANQGSEA.

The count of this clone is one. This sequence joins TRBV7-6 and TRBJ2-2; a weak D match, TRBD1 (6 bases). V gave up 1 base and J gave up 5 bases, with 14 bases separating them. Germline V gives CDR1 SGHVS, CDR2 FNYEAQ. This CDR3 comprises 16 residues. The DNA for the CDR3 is TGTGCCAGCAGCTTAGGGGGCACACAGGGAACCGGGGAGCTGTTTTTT. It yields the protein CASSLGGTQGTGELFF.

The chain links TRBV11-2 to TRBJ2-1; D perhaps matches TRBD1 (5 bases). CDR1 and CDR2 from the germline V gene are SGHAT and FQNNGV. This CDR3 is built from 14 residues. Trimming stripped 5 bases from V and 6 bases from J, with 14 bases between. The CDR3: CASSIILGVNEQFF. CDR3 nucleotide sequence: TGTGCCAGCAGCATCATCCTAGGGGTCAATGAGCAGTTCTTC.

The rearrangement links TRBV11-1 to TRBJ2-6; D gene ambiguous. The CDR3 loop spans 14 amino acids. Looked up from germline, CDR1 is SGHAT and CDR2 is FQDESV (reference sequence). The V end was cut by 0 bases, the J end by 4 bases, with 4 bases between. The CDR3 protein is CASSLAVGANVLTF. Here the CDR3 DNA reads TGTGCCAGCAGCTTAGCCGTGGGGGCCAACGTCCTGACTTTC.

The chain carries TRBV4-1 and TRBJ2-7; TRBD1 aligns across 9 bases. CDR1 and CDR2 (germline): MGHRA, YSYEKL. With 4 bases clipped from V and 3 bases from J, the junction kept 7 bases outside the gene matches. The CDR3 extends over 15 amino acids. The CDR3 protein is CASSPAQGAIYEQYF. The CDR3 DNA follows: TGCGCCAGCAGCCCGGCACAGGGGGCTATCTACGAGCAGTACTTC.

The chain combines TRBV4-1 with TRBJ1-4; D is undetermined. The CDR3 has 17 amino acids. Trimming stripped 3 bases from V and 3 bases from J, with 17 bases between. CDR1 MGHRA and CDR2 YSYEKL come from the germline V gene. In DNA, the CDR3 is TGCGCCAGCAGCCAGAACCCCATGGCAGCGGCTAATGAAAAACTGTTTTTT. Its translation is CASSQNPMAAANEKLFF.

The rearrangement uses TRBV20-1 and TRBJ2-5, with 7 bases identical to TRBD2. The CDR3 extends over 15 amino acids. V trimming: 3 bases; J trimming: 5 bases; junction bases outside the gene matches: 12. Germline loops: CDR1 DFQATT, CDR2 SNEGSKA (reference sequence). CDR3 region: CSASPTREYHETQYF. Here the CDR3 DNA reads TGCAGTGCTAGTCCTACGCGGGAGTATCATGAGACCCAGTACTTC.

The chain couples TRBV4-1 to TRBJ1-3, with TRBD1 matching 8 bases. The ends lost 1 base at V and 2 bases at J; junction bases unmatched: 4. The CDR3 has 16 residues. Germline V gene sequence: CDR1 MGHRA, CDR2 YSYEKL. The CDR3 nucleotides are TGCGCCAGCAGCCAAGGACAGGGGCGGACTGGAAACACCATATATTTT. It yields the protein CASSQGQGRTGNTIYF.

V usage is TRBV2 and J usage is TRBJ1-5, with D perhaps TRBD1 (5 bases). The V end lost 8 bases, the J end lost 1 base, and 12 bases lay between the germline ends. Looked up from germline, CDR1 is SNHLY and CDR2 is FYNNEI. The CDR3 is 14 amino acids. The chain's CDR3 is CASGGGLSNQPQHF. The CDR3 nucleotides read TGTGCCAGCGGGGGGGGATTAAGCAATCAGCCCCAGCATTTT.

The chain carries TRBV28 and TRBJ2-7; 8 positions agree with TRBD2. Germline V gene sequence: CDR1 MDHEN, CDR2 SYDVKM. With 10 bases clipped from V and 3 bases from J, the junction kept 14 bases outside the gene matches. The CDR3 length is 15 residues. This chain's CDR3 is CATIGGGSGYYEQYF. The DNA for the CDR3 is TGTGCCACCATCGGGGGGGGTAGCGGATACTACGAGCAGTACTTC.

CDR3 protein: CASSQATGGSYEQYF. Written as DNA, the CDR3 is TGCGCCAGCAGCCAGGCGACAGGGGGCTCCTACGAGCAGTACTTC. The chain has TRBV4-1 and TRBJ2-7; 9 positions match TRBD1. This CDR3 comprises 15 residues. Germline trimming cut 3 bases from V and 0 bases from J; bases unmatched to any gene: 3. The germline CDR1 and CDR2 sequences are MGHRA and YSYEKL.